This T cell receptor (beta chain) was profiled in a study of blood T cell repertoires in COVID-19 (dated by TCRdb to 2018 to 2020). As for the study more broadly: Samples covering the acute and convalescent phases of COVID-19 were provided by collaborators in the United States, Italy and Spain. Where HLA class I and class II types were available, the types were taken from metadata supplied by the sample provider, not from assay-based typing. The repertoires were released in a freely available public database intended as a resource for research on the immune response to SARS-CoV-2. The samples were drawn from the first 160 participants of the ongoing ImmuneRACE study and from about 1,200 subjects provided by 6 global collaborators. Subjects who had been exposed to COVID-19, were actively infected with it, or had recovered from it provided the deeply sampled blood TCRbeta repertoires that made up the dataset. The prospective study material was composed of cDNA or gDNA derived from T cells, B-cell-depleted T cells, or PBMCs. A de-identified subject ID, COVID-19 status, age in years and sex were almost always included in the sample metadata. Broader findings and caveats from the paper: How much clinical and demographic metadata was included differed by source and by participant, and the metadata was provided uncurated.

V has 5 bases trimmed and J has 3 bases trimmed; junction bases matching no gene number 5. Looking up the germline V gene yields CDR1 SGHTA and CDR2 FQGTGA. The CDR3 runs 14 amino acids, cysteine and phenylalanine included. Kept here is only the CDR3 DNA, which spans 42 bases and is read in frame from base 1. Each collaborating institution followed its own protocols to collect whole blood in K2EDTA tubes. For TCRbeta analysis, collaborator samples were shipped as frozen whole blood, as isolated PBMCs, or as DNA extracted from either sample type. Regarding this clone: This receptor's antigen is unknown. No qualities accompany the bases; no much larger clone lies one base away.

The immunoSEQ Assay, a bias-controlled multiplex PCR, was used to amplify TCRbeta CDR3 regions from genomic DNA. In the authors' own workflow: The number of nucleated cells in each sample was estimated from the amplification of reference gene primers within the assay. To quantify the absolute abundance of each unique TCRbeta CDR3 rearrangement, sequence reads were collapsed and filtered. For each sample, productive Simpson clonality was calculated by taking the square root of Simpson's diversity index across productive rearrangements. TCRdb holds this immuneACCESS table with in-frame rearrangements only. Some clones are missing; in checked studies, unresolved V genes explain under half, and the rest has no known cause. For V, J and clone size, that table is used; D and trimming come from the DNA. In all, the sample holds fewer than 85,000 clones, and around 90% of those were seen once. The ten largest clones capture 5.8% of the sample.

The sequence joins TRBV7-3 to TRBJ1-1; 8 nucleotides in the junction match TRBD1. Input material: peripheral blood. The TCR originated in a man in his fifties with active COVID-19. The nucleotides read TGTGCCAGCAGCCCCGGACAGGGATACACTGAAGCTTTCTTT. The encoded protein is CASSPGQGYTEAFF.